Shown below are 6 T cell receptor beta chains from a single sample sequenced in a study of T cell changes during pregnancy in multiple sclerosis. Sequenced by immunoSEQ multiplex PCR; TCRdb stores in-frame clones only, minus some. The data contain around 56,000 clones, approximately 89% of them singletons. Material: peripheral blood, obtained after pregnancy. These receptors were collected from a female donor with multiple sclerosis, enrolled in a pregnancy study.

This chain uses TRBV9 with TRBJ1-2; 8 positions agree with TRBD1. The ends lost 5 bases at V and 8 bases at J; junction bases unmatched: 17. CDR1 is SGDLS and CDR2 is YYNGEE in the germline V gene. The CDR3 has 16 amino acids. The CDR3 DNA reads TGTGCCAGCAGAGGTGATAGAGGACAGGGCGCGTGGGGCTACACCTTC. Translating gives CASRGDRGQGAWGYTF.

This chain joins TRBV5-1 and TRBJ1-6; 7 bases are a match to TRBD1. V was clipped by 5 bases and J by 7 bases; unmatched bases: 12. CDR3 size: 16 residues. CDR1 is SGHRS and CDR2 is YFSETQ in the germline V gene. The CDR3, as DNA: TGCGCCAGCAGGCGGGACAGCGGGAGTCCCAATTCACCCCTCCACTTT. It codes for CASRRDSGSPNSPLHF. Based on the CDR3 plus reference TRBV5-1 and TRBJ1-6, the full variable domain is KAGVTQTPRYLIKTRGQQVTLSCSPISGHRSVSWYQQTPGQGLQFLFEYFSETQRNKGNFPGRFSGRQFSNSRSEMNVSTLELGDSALYLCASRRDSGSPNSPLHFGNGTRLTVT.

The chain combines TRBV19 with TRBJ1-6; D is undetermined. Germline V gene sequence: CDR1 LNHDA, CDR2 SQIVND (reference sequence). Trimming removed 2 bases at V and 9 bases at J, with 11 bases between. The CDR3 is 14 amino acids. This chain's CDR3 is CASSIRLSGSPLHF. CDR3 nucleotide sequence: TGTGCCAGTAGTATAAGGCTCAGCGGTTCACCCCTCCACTTT.

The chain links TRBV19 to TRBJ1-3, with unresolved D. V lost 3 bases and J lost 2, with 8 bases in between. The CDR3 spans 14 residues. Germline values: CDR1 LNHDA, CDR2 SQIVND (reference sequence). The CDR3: CASSIGGPGNTIYF. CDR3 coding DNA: TGTGCCAGTAGTATCGGAGGGCCTGGAAACACCATATATTTT. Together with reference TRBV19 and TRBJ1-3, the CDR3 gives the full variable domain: DGGITQSPKYLFRKEGQNVTLSCEQNLNHDAMYWYRQDPGQGLRLIYYSQIVNDFQKGDIAEGYSVSREKKESFPLTVTSAQKNPTAFYLCASSIGGPGNTIYFGEGSWLTVV.

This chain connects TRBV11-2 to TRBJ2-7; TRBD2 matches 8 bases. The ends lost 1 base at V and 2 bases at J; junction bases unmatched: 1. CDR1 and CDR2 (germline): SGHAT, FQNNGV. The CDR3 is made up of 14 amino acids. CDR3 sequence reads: CASSLGGGPYEQYF. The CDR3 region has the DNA TGTGCCAGCAGCTTAGGCGGGGGGCCCTACGAGCAGTACTTC.

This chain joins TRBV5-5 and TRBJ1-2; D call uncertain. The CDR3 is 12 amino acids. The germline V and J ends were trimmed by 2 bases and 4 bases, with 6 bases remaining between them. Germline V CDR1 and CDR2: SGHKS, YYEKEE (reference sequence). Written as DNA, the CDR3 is TGTGCCAGCAGCTTTGTCAGCTATGGCTACACCTTC. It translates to CASSFVSYGYTF.